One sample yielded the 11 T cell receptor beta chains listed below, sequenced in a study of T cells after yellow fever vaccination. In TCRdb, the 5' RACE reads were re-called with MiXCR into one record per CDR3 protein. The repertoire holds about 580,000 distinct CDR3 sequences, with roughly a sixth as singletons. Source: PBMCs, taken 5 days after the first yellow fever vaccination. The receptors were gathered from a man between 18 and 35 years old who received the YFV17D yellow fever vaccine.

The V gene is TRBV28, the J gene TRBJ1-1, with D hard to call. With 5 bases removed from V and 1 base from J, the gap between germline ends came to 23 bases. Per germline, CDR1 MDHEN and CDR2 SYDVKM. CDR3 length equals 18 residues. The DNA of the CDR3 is TGTGCCAGCAGTATCCATACCCTGACCCGGGTCGGGAACACTGAAGCTTTCTTT. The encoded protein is CASSIHTLTRVGNTEAFF.

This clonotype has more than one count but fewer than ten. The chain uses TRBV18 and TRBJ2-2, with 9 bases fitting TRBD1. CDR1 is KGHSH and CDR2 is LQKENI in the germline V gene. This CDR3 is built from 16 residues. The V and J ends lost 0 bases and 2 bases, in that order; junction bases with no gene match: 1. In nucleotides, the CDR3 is TGTGCCAGCTCACCACCGGGACAGGGTAACACCGGGGAGCTGTTTTTT. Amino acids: CASSPPGQGNTGELFF.

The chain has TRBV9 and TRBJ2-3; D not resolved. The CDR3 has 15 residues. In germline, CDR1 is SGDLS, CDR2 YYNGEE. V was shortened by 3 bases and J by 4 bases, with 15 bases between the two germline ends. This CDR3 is CASSARLGSSDTQYF. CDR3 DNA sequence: TGTGCCAGCAGCGCCAGACTTGGAAGTTCAGATACGCAGTATTTT. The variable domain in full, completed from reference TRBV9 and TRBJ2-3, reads DSGVTQTPKHLITATGQRVTLRCSPRSGDLSVYWYQQSLDQGLQFLIQYYNGEERAKGNILERFSAQQFPDLHSELNLSSLELGDSALYFCASSARLGSSDTQYFGPGTRLTVL.

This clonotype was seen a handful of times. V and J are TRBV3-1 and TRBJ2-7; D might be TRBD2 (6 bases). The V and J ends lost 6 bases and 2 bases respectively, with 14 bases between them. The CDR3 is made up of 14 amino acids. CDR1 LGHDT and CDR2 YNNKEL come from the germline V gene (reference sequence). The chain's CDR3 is CASRDHRTTYEQYF. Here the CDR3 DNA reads TGTGCCAGCAGGGATCACAGGACTACCTACGAGCAGTACTTC.

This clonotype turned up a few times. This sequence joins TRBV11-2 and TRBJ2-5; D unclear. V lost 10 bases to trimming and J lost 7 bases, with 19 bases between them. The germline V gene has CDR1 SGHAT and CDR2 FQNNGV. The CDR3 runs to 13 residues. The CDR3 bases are TGTGCCACCTCCCTTGTGGATCGGTGGACCCAGTACTTC. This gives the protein CATSLVDRWTQYF.

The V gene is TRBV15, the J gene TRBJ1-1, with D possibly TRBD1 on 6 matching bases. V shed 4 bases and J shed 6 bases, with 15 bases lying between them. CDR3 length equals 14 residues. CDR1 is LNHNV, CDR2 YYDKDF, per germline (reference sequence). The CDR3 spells CATSTNRVDSEAFF. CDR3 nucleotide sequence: TGTGCCACCAGCACAAACAGGGTTGACTCTGAAGCTTTCTTT.

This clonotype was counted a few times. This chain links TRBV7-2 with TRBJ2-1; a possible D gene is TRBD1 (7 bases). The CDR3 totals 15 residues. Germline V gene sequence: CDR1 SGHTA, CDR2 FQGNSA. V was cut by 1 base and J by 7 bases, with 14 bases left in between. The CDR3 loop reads CASSLGASGGNEQFF. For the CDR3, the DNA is TGTGCCAGCAGCTTAGGAGCTTCAGGGGGGAATGAGCAGTTCTTC.

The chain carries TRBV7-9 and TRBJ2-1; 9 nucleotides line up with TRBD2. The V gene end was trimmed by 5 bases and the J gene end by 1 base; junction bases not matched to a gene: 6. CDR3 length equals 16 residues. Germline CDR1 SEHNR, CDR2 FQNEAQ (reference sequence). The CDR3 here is CASSPRLAESYNEQFF. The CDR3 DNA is TGTGCCAGCAGCCCCCGACTAGCGGAGTCCTACAATGAGCAGTTCTTC.

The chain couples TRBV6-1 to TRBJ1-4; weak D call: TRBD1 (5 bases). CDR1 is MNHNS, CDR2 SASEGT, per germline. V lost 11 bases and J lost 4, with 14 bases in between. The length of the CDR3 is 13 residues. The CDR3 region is CAGHRSYNEKLFF. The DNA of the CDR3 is TGTGCCGGTCACAGGTCCTATAATGAAAAACTGTTTTTT.

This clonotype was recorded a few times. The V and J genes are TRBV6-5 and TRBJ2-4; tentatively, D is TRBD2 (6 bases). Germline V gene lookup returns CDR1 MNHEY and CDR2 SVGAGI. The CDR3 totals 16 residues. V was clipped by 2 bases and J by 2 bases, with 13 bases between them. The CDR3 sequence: CASSYGGSISKNIQYF. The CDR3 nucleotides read TGTGCCAGCAGTTACGGGGGGAGCATATCCAAAAACATTCAGTACTTC.

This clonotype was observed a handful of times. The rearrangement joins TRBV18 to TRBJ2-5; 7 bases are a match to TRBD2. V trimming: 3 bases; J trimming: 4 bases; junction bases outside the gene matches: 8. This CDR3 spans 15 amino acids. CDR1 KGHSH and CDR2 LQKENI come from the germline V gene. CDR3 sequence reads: CASSPIGGTRETQYF. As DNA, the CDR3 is TGTGCCAGCTCACCCATCGGGGGGACGAGAGAGACCCAGTACTTC. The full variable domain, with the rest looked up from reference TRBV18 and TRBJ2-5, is NAGVMQNPRHLVRRRGQEARLRCSPMKGHSHVYWYRQLPEEGLKFMVYLQKENIIDESGMPKERFSAEFPKEGPSILRIQQVVRGDSAAYFCASSPIGGTRETQYFGPGTRLLVL.